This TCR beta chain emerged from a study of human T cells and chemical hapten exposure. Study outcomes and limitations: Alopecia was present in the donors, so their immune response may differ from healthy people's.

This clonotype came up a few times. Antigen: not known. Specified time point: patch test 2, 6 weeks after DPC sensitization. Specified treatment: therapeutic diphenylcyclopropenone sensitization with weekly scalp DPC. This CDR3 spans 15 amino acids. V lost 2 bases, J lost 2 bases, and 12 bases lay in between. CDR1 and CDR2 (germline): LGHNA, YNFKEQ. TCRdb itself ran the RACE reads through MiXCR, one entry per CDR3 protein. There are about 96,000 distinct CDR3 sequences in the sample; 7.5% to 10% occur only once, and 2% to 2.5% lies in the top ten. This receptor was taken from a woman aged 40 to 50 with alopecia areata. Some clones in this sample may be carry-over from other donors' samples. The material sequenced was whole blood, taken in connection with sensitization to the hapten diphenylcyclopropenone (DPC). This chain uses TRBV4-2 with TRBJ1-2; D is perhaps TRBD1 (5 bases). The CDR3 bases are TGTGCCAGCAGCCAATATTCGACAGAAAACTATGGCTACACCTTC. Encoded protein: CASSQYSTENYGYTF.